This T cell receptor beta chain was observed in a study of CXCR3-negative and CXCR3-positive naive CD8 T cells. Study-wide points: TRBV-TRBJ usage matched between naive CXCR3-negative and CXCR3-positive cells but not between memory cells. CXCR3-positive naive cells carried more hydrophobic TRB CDR3s than CXCR3-negative naive cells did. Comparably high diversity marked both naive subsets, whereas memory CD8+ cells had much lower diversity. Cryopreserved PBMCs had partly decreased CXCR3 expression; fresh PBMCs were used in most assays.

The study made its TRB cDNA libraries by 5' RACE, adding UMI labels. No DNA is given; TCRdb re-called the 5' RACE reads and lists each CDR3 protein once. Its table lists 6,000 to 8,500 distinct CDR3 sequences. CD45RO-CCR7+CD27+CD95- expression identified naive CD8+ T cells. Remarks on this clonotype: No antigen is known for it.

Germline CDR1 reads SGHNT; CDR2 reads YYREEE (reference sequence). The CDR3 contains 14 residues. The source is a human donor in good health. Some clones in this sample may be carry-over from other donors' samples. V usage is TRBV5-4 and J usage is TRBJ1-1. Sequenced sample: naive CXCR3+ CD8+ T cells from blood. Subset meaning: CD45RO-CCR7+CD27+CD95- naive CD8+ T cells expressing CXCR3 (TNR3+). This CDR3 is CASSFWAGNTEAFF.